These 17 T cell receptor beta chains came from one sample sequenced in a study of T-cell reconstitution after alpha-beta-depleted transplantation in children. It was with unique molecular identifiers that the TCRbeta library was prepared. TCRdb processed the PCR reads anew with MiXCR; each CDR3 protein has one entry. The profile shows about 200,000 distinct CDR3 sequences, around 7.7% of them singletons. Specimen: PBMCs, mostly from graft donor cells, collected 360 days after TCRalphabeta/CD19-depleted stem cell transplant. The receptors were gathered from a male patient under 10 years old who had a stem cell transplant for acute myeloid leukemia, so the T cells may come from the graft donor.

This clonotype has ten or more counts. The V and J genes are TRBV29-1 and TRBJ2-5, with TRBD1 identical over 10 bases. Germline loops: CDR1 SQVTM, CDR2 ANQGSEA. There are 12 residues in the CDR3. V lost 7 bases to trimming and J lost 4 bases; unmatched junction nucleotides: 3. The CDR3 protein is CSGTGGAETQYF. DNA for the CDR3: TGCAGCGGGACAGGGGGGGCAGAGACCCAGTACTTC. Supplemented by reference TRBV29-1 and TRBJ2-5, the full variable domain reads SAVISQKPSRDICQRGTSLTIQCQVDSQVTMMFWYRQQPGQSLTLIATANQGSEATYESGFVIDKFPISRPNLTFSTLTVSNMSPEDSSIYLCSGTGGAETQYFGPGTRLLVL.

The CDR3 DNA reads as TGCGCCAGCAGCCGGACAGGGGAGGTCGGCTACACCTTC. Translated: CASSRTGEVGYTF. V and J are TRBV5-1 and TRBJ1-2; 9 bases line up with TRBD1. Germline values: CDR1 SGHRS, CDR2 YFSETQ. V lost 4 bases and J lost 8; bases outside the gene matches: 6. The CDR3 consists of 13 residues.

Many counts were recorded for this clonotype. This sequence joins TRBV14 and TRBJ1-3, with 12 bases identical to TRBD1. This CDR3 is 20 amino acids long. With V trimmed by 2 bases and J by 0 bases, 11 bases remained unmatched. The germline gives CDR1 SGHDN, CDR2 FVKESK. This chain's CDR3 is CASSQFGTGGAWGSGNTIYF. As DNA, the CDR3 is TGTGCCAGCAGCCAATTCGGGACAGGGGGCGCATGGGGCTCTGGAAACACCATATATTTT.

This clonotype turned up a few times. The rearrangement joins TRBV20-1 to TRBJ2-1, with D uncertain. The CDR3 is 12 residues long. Germline V gene sequence: CDR1 DFQATT, CDR2 SNEGSKA (reference sequence). The V and J ends lost 3 bases and 9 bases respectively, with 12 bases between them. In DNA form, the CDR3 reads TGCAGTGCTAGCATGGTCCTGGGTGAGCAGTTCTTC. Its protein product is CSASMVLGEQFF.

This clonotype turned up a few times. The chain uses TRBV29-1 and TRBJ1-1, with 8 bases fitting TRBD1. V lost 2 bases and J lost 1; bases outside the gene matches: 3. The CDR3 length is 14 residues. The germline gives CDR1 SQVTM, CDR2 ANQGSEA. The CDR3 loop reads CSVELGTGNTEAFF. Here the CDR3 DNA reads TGCAGCGTTGAATTGGGGACAGGGAACACTGAAGCTTTCTTT.

This clonotype was observed a few times. The rearrangement uses TRBV7-9 and TRBJ1-1, with no clear D. The V and J ends lost 5 bases and 5 bases respectively, with 18 bases between them. The CDR3 sequence is 15 residues long. Per germline, CDR1 SEHNR and CDR2 FQNEAQ (reference sequence). CDR3: CASSPPALRMTEAFF. The CDR3 DNA reads TGTGCCAGCAGCCCCCCGGCACTAAGGATGACTGAAGCTTTCTTT.

This clonotype appeared a few times. The chain is built from TRBV18 and TRBJ2-1, with 7 bases lining up with TRBD1. Looked up from germline, CDR1 is KGHSH and CDR2 is LQKENI. The CDR3 sequence is 16 residues long. Trimming cost V 2 bases and J 6 bases; bases outside gene matches: 10. The DNA for the CDR3 is TGTGCCAGCTCACCAACAACAGGGGTATATGGCAATGAGCAGTTCTTC. Residues: CASSPTTGVYGNEQFF.

The rearrangement joins TRBV5-1 to TRBJ1-4; 8 nucleotides match TRBD1. The CDR3 loop spans 16 amino acids. Germline CDR1 SGHRS, CDR2 YFSETQ. V lost 0 bases to trimming and J lost 2 bases; unmatched junction nucleotides: 3. The CDR3, as DNA: TGCGCCAGCAGCTTGGTTCAGGGGGCTACTAATGAAAAACTGTTTTTT. It encodes CASSLVQGATNEKLFF.

This clonotype has just a few counts. The J gene is TRBJ2-1, the V gene TRBV7-3; maybe TRBD2 (6 bases). CDR3 size: 14 residues. CDR1 is SGHTA, CDR2 FQGTGA, per germline. V lost 5 bases to trimming and J lost 5 bases, with 13 bases between them. The CDR3 coding sequence is TGTGCCAGCAGCCCGCCGGGACTGCACAATGAGCAGTTCTTC. It is translated as CASSPPGLHNEQFF.

This clonotype was found a few times. The V call is TRBV20-1, the J call TRBJ2-1; D might be TRBD1 or TRBD2, each matching 5 bases. V was pared by 4 bases and J by 3 bases, with 16 bases between. The germline gives CDR1 DFQATT, CDR2 SNEGSKA (reference sequence). The CDR3 is 15 residues long. This CDR3 reads CSAKEKGPLYNEQFF. CDR3 DNA: TGCAGTGCTAAAGAAAAGGGACCTCTCTACAATGAGCAGTTCTTC.

This clonotype turned up a few times. The V gene is TRBV14, the J gene TRBJ1-1; D is possibly TRBD1 (5 bases). Between the trimmed V and J ends, which lost 0 bases and 11 bases, there was a span of 7 bases. CDR3 length equals 11 residues. Germline values: CDR1 SGHDN, CDR2 FVKESK. The CDR3, as DNA: TGTGCCAGCAGCCAAGAGGGGACGGCTTTCTTT. Translated: CASSQEGTAFF. The full variable domain, completed using reference TRBV14 and TRBJ1-1, is EAGVTQFPSHSVIEKGQTVTLRCDPISGHDNLYWYRRVMGKEIKFLLHFVKESKQDESGMPNNRFLAERTGGTYSTLKVQPAELEDSGVYFCASSQEGTAFFGQGTRLTVV.

A few counts support this clonotype. DNA of the CDR3: TGTGCCAGCTCACCACCTACCGGAGCGCACCCGGGGGAGCAGTACTTC. Amino acids: CASSPPTGAHPGEQYF. This chain connects TRBV18 to TRBJ2-7; a possible D gene is TRBD2 (5 bases). Trimming took 0 bases from V and 7 from J, leaving 19 bases between them. The germline V gene encodes CDR1 KGHSH and CDR2 LQKENI. This CDR3 has 16 amino acids.

The chain uses TRBV5-1 and TRBJ2-5; TRBD2 aligns across 7 bases. The V segment lost 1 base and the J segment 2 bases; nucleotides outside the gene matches: 8. CDR1 and CDR2 from the germline V gene are SGHRS and YFSETQ. The CDR3 loop spans 16 amino acids. CDR3 sequence (DNA): TGCGCCAGCAGCTTGTATTCGGCTAGCGGACAAGAGACCCAGTACTTC. Amino acids: CASSLYSASGQETQYF.

The chain carries TRBV11-2 and TRBJ2-2; 13 bases agree with TRBD2. Germline lookup yields CDR1 SGHAT and CDR2 FQNNGV. Unmatched junction bases numbered 4, after V lost 5 bases and J lost 4 bases. The CDR3 extends over 16 amino acids. The CDR3 sequence is CASSQTSGRTTGELFF. In DNA form, the CDR3 reads TGTGCCAGCAGCCAGACTAGCGGGAGGACCACCGGGGAGCTGTTTTTT. Combining the CDR3 with reference TRBV11-2 and TRBJ2-2 gives the whole variable domain EAGVAQSPRYKIIEKRQSVAFWCNPISGHATLYWYQQILGQGPKLLIQFQNNGVVDDSQLPKDRFSAERLKGVDSTLKIQPAKLEDSAVYLCASSQTSGRTTGELFFGEGSRLTVL.

V is TRBV5-1 and J is TRBJ2-1; TRBD2 agrees at 7 bases. The J segment lost 6 bases and the V segment lost 0 bases, leaving 12 bases of the junction unmatched. Germline values: CDR1 SGHRS, CDR2 YFSETQ. The CDR3 runs to 17 residues. The CDR3 here is CASSLAEEGGPGNEQFF. In DNA form, the CDR3 reads TGCGCCAGCAGCTTGGCCGAGGAGGGAGGGCCCGGCAATGAGCAGTTCTTC.

By proportion, this clonotype is medium-sized. The V and J genes are TRBV5-1 and TRBJ2-3; 7 bases match TRBD1. This CDR3 region has 14 residues. Germline V gives CDR1 SGHRS, CDR2 YFSETQ. Trimming at V came to 5 bases and at J to 0 bases, leaving 3 bases not matched to a gene. The CDR3 loop reads CASRPGQSTDTQYF. The CDR3 nucleotides read TGCGCCAGCAGGCCGGGACAGAGCACAGATACGCAGTATTTT.

This chain connects TRBV7-9 to TRBJ1-1; 9 bases agree with TRBD1. The trim removed 4 bases at V and 0 bases at J, leaving 15 bases unmatched. The CDR3 contains 19 residues. Germline V gene data show CDR1 as SEHNR and CDR2 as FQNEAQ (reference sequence). The CDR3 region is CASSSTYPRDRALNTEAFF. CDR3 DNA: TGTGCCAGCAGCTCCACATATCCCCGGGACAGGGCGCTGAACACTGAAGCTTTCTTT. Looking up the rest from reference TRBV7-9 and TRBJ1-1 gives the full variable domain: DTGVSQNPRHKITKRGQNVTFRCDPISEHNRLYWYRQTLGQGPEFLTYFQNEAQLEKSRLLSDRFSAERPKGSFSTLEIQRTEQGDSAMYLCASSSTYPRDRALNTEAFFGQGTRLTVV.